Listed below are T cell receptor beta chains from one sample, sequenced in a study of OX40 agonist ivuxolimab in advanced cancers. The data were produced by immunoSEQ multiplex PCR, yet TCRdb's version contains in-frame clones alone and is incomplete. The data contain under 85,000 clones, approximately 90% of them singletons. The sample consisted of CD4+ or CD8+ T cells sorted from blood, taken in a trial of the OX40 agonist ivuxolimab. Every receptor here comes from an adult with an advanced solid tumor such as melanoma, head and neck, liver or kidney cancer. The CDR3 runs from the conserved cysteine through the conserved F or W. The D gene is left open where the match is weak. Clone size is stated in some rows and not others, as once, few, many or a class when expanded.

CDR3: CASSFNRRGYTF
DNA: TGTGCCAGCAGCTTCAACAGGAGGGGCTACACCTTC
J: TRBJ1-2
V: TRBV5-4
D: .
size: .

CDR3: CASSLGSEQPQHF
DNA: TGTGCCAGCAGCTTAGGGAGTGAACAGCCCCAGCATTTT
J: TRBJ1-5
V: TRBV7-2
D: .
size: .

CDR3: CASSTMDSYGYTF
DNA: TGTGCCAGCAGCACGATGGACAGCTATGGCTACACCTTC
J: TRBJ1-2
V: TRBV28
D: .
size: .

CDR3: CASSLRRQARGGDTEAFF
DNA: TGTGCCAGCAGCCTCCGGCGGCAGGCAAGGGGGGGGGACACTGAAGCTTTCTTT
J: TRBJ1-1
V: TRBV7-8
D: .
size: few

CDR3: CASSFRSGAKNIQYF
DNA: TGTGCCAGCAGTTTTAGGAGCGGAGCCAAAAACATTCAGTACTTC
J: TRBJ2-4
V: TRBV27
D: .
size: .

CDR3: CASSLGTQETQYF
DNA: TGTGCCAGCAGCTTGGGGACACAAGAGACCCAGTACTTC
J: TRBJ2-5
V: TRBV11-1
D: .
size: .

CDR3: CASSGSQGSYEQYF
DNA: TGTGCCAGCTCAGGGTCACAGGGTTCCTACGAGCAGTACTTC
J: TRBJ2-7
V: TRBV18
D: .
size: .

CDR3: CASSFSDRGLGYTF
DNA: TGTGCCAGCAGTTTCTCGGACAGGGGGCTCGGCTACACCTTC
J: TRBJ1-2
V: TRBV27
D: TRBD1
size: .

CDR3: CASSGSPGTGGINQPQHF
DNA: TGTGCCAGCAGCGGTTCTCCCGGGACAGGAGGAATCAATCAGCCCCAGCATTTT
J: TRBJ1-5
V: TRBV7-9
D: TRBD1
size: .

CDR3: CASSQPGQGASEQYF
DNA: TGCGCCAGCAGCCAGCCAGGACAGGGGGCTTCCGAGCAGTACTTC
J: TRBJ2-7
V: TRBV5-1
D: TRBD1
size: .